The 7 T cell receptor beta chains below come from one sample, sequenced in a study of blood T cell repertoires in COVID-19. Measured with immunoSEQ multiplex PCR; TCRdb has only the in-frame clones, and not every one. The data contain roughly 310,000 clones, around 90% of them seen just once; the ten biggest clones take up 2% to 3%. The sequencing input was PBMCs or T cells enriched from blood (not recorded which). These receptors were taken from a man aged 60 to 69 who had recovered from COVID-19.

The gene calls are TRBV3-1 (or the pseudogene TRBV3-2) and TRBJ2-7, with TRBD2 identical over 7 bases. The V and J ends lost 4 bases and 3 bases, in that order; junction bases with no gene match: 6. CDR1 LGHDT and CDR2 YNNKEL come from the germline V gene (reference sequence). The CDR3 loop spans 14 amino acids. CDR3 sequence: CASSLGLPSYEQYF. In DNA, the CDR3 is TGTGCCAGCAGCCTGGGACTACCGAGCTACGAGCAGTACTTC.

The chain recombines TRBV6-1 with TRBJ1-3, with 8 nucleotides matching TRBD1. V shed 1 base and J 3 bases; nucleotides not matched to a gene: 5. Germline V gene sequence: CDR1 MNHNS, CDR2 SASEGT. This CDR3 spans 16 amino acids. CDR3: CASSEVPGGIGNTIYF. The CDR3 coding sequence is TGTGCCAGCAGTGAAGTTCCAGGGGGCATTGGAAACACCATATATTTT.

The V gene is TRBV29-1, the J gene TRBJ1-5, with 9 positions matching TRBD1. Trimming at V came to 4 bases and at J to 4 bases, leaving 2 bases not matched to a gene. Germline V gene lookup returns CDR1 SQVTM and CDR2 ANQGSEA. The CDR3 is made up of 13 amino acids. The CDR3 DNA follows: TGCAGCGTTGGGACAGGGGCTAATCAGCCCCAGCATTTT. Amino acid sequence: CSVGTGANQPQHF.

The chain carries TRBV11-2 and TRBJ1-4; no firm D call. Germline V gene sequence: CDR1 SGHAT, CDR2 FQNNGV. The CDR3 has 16 residues. The V end was cut by 0 bases, the J end by 0 bases, with 8 bases between. Written as DNA, the CDR3 is TGTGCCAGCAGCTTAGACGGGGATGCAACTAATGAAAAACTGTTTTTT. Translation gives CASSLDGDATNEKLFF.

The CDR3, as DNA: TGTGCCAGCAGGGGGGACAGGGGAACGCTGAGGTCCCAGCATTTT. Protein sequence: CASRGDRGTLRSQHF. J is TRBJ1-5 and V is TRBV2; 10 positions agree with TRBD1. The CDR3 spans 15 residues. Germline-derived CDR1 and CDR2 are SNHLY and FYNNEI. V gave up 6 bases and J gave up 11 bases; unmatched junction bases: 13.

The V and J genes are TRBV5-6 and TRBJ1-6; 10 positions agree with TRBD1. The CDR3 loop spans 15 amino acids. Germline loops: CDR1 SGHDT, CDR2 YYEEEE. The junction had 4 bases not matched to a gene; V was cut back by 2 bases and J by 8 bases. The CDR3 sequence is CASSFSGQGYSPLHF. The CDR3 DNA sequence: TGTGCCAGCAGCTTTTCGGGACAGGGGTATTCACCCCTCCACTTT. Together with reference TRBV5-6 and TRBJ1-6, the CDR3 gives the full variable domain: DAGVTQSPTHLIKTRGQQVTLRCSPKSGHDTVSWYQQALGQGPQFIFQYYEEEERQRGNFPDRFSGHQFPNYSSELNVNALLLGDSALYLCASSFSGQGYSPLHFGNGTRLTVT.

The CDR3 sequence: CASSLRRDHPPYNEQFF. The DNA of the CDR3 is TGTGCCAGCAGCTTGCGGCGGGATCACCCGCCCTACAATGAGCAGTTCTTC. The chain uses TRBV6-2 or TRBV6-3 and TRBJ2-1; TRBD2 is a possible D gene (6 bases). Germline CDR1 and CDR2: MNHEY and SVGEGT. This CDR3 comprises 17 residues. V lost 6 bases to trimming and J lost 2 bases, with 20 bases between them.